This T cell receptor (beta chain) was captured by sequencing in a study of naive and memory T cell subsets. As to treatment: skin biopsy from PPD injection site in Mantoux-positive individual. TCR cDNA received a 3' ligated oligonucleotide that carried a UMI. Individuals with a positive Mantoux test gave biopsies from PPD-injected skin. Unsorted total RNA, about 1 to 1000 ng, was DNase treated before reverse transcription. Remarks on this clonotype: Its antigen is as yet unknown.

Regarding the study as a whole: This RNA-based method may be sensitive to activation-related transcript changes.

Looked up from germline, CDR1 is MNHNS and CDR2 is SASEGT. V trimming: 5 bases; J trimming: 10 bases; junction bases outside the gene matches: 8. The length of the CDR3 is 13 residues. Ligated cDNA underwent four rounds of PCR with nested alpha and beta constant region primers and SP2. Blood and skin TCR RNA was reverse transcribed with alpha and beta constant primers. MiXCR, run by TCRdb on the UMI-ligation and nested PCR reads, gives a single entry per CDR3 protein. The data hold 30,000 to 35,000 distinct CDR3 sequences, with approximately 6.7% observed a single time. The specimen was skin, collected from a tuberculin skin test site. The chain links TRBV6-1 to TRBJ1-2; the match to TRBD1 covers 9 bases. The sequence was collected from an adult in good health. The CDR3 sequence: CASSLGTGRDYTF. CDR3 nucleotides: TGTGCCAGCAGTCTCGGGACAGGGAGGGACTACACCTTC.